This is a list of T cell receptor beta chains from one sample in a study of type 1 and type 2 diabetes patients. TCRdb reprocessed the multiplex PCR reads via MiXCR and lists one record per CDR3 protein. The profile shows more than 250,000 distinct CDR3 sequences, approximately 50% of them singletons. Sequenced sample: peripheral blood mononuclear cells (PBMCs). The source of these receptors is a man between 18 and 29 years old with type 2 diabetes. CDR3s include the opening cysteine and the closing phenylalanine or tryptophan. Fields, in order: D gene, J gene, V gene, clone size, CDR3 protein, CDR3 DNA. A D gene is named only where the DNA matches it firmly. The listing skips clone size in some rows; elsewhere it reads once, few, many or a size class.

D gene: TRBD1
J gene: TRBJ2-7
V gene: TRBV20-1
clone size: -
CDR3 protein: CSALGGQGAYEQYF
CDR3 DNA: TGCAGTGCTTTGGGGGGACAGGGCGCCTACGAGCAGTACTTC

D gene: TRBD1
J gene: TRBJ1-1
V gene: TRBV10-2
clone size: -
CDR3 protein: CASSDPTGGAFF
CDR3 DNA: TGCGCCAGCAGTGACCCCACAGGGGGGGCTTTCTTT

D gene: -
J gene: TRBJ2-1
V gene: TRBV2
clone size: -
CDR3 protein: CASRWGPENDEQFF
CDR3 DNA: TGTGCCAGCAGATGGGGACCAGAGAATGATGAGCAGTTCTTC

D gene: -
J gene: TRBJ2-3
V gene: TRBV20-1
clone size: -
CDR3 protein: CSAMALRDTQYF
CDR3 DNA: TGCAGTGCTATGGCCCTTCGAGATACGCAGTATTTT

D gene: -
J gene: TRBJ1-5
V gene: TRBV2
clone size: -
CDR3 protein: CASSRGGFGQPQHF
CDR3 DNA: TGTGCCAGCAGTCGAGGGGGGTTCGGGCAGCCCCAGCATTTT

D gene: -
J gene: TRBJ2-1
V gene: TRBV7-2
clone size: few
CDR3 protein: CASSLGPSEQFF
CDR3 DNA: TGTGCCAGCAGCTTAGGTCCTAGTGAGCAGTTCTTC

D gene: TRBD1
J gene: TRBJ1-2
V gene: TRBV10-3
clone size: -
CDR3 protein: CAISDSGTGSGYTF
CDR3 DNA: TGTGCCATCAGTGATTCCGGGACAGGGTCTGGCTACACCTTC

D gene: -
J gene: TRBJ2-7
V gene: TRBV10-2
clone size: -
CDR3 protein: CASRSPVDEQYF
CDR3 DNA: TGTGCCAGCAGGTCCCCGGTTGACGAGCAGTACTTC

D gene: -
J gene: TRBJ1-5
V gene: TRBV9
clone size: few
CDR3 protein: CASSVGVNSNQPQHF
CDR3 DNA: TGTGCCAGCAGCGTAGGCGTGAATAGCAATCAGCCCCAGCATTTT

D gene: TRBD1
J gene: TRBJ1-5
V gene: TRBV19
clone size: -
CDR3 protein: CASSHPGQGNQPLHF
CDR3 DNA: TGTGCCAGTAGTCACCCCGGACAGGGAAATCAGCCCCTGCATTTT

D gene: -
J gene: TRBJ1-6
V gene: TRBV28
clone size: -
CDR3 protein: CASSVATGPHSPLHF
CDR3 DNA: TGTGCCAGCAGTGTTGCCACCGGGCCACATTCACCCCTCCACTTT

D gene: TRBD2
J gene: TRBJ2-3
V gene: TRBV2
clone size: -
CDR3 protein: CASRPRVAGIGTDTQYF
CDR3 DNA: TGTGCCAGCAGACCCCGGGTAGCGGGGATCGGGACAGATACGCAGTATTTT

D gene: -
J gene: TRBJ2-5
V gene: TRBV6-5
clone size: few
CDR3 protein: CASSATGRTEETQYF
CDR3 DNA: TGTGCCAGCAGCGCCACGGGACGGACAGAAGAGACCCAGTACTTC

D gene: TRBD1
J gene: TRBJ2-5
V gene: TRBV28
clone size: -
CDR3 protein: CASSATTGRETQYF
CDR3 DNA: TGTGCCAGCAGTGCAACGACAGGGAGAGAGACCCAGTACTTC

D gene: -
J gene: TRBJ1-1
V gene: TRBV19
clone size: -
CDR3 protein: CASEPSPAFTEAFF
CDR3 DNA: TGTGCCAGCGAGCCCAGTCCAGCCTTCACTGAAGCTTTCTTT

D gene: -
J gene: TRBJ1-1
V gene: TRBV12-3/TRBV12-4
clone size: few
CDR3 protein: CASSHGGSVTEAFF
CDR3 DNA: TGTGCCAGCAGCCACGGGGGTTCAGTCACTGAAGCTTTCTTT

D gene: -
J gene: TRBJ2-7
V gene: TRBV27
clone size: -
CDR3 protein: CASSLGTRAEQYF
CDR3 DNA: TGTGCCAGCAGTTTGGGGACACGGGCCGAGCAGTACTTC

D gene: -
J gene: TRBJ1-2
V gene: TRBV9
clone size: -
CDR3 protein: CASRGRRANYGYTF
CDR3 DNA: TGTGCCAGCAGGGGGAGACGAGCTAACTATGGCTACACCTTC

D gene: -
J gene: TRBJ2-3
V gene: TRBV29-1
clone size: few
CDR3 protein: CSVVPVTDTQYF
CDR3 DNA: TGCAGCGTTGTTCCGGTCACAGATACGCAGTATTTT

D gene: TRBD2
J gene: TRBJ2-3
V gene: TRBV6-5
clone size: few
CDR3 protein: CATSAGGTDTQYF
CDR3 DNA: TGTGCCACCTCAGCGGGGGGGACGGATACGCAGTATTTT

D gene: -
J gene: TRBJ2-1
V gene: TRBV27
clone size: few
CDR3 protein: CASAGSYNEQFF
CDR3 DNA: TGTGCCAGCGCCGGCTCCTACAATGAGCAGTTCTTC

D gene: TRBD2
J gene: TRBJ2-7
V gene: TRBV20-1
clone size: few
CDR3 protein: CSASPGGRALTYEQYF
CDR3 DNA: TGCAGTGCTAGCCCCGGCGGGAGGGCCCTAACCTACGAGCAGTACTTC

D gene: -
J gene: TRBJ2-1
V gene: TRBV11-2
clone size: -
CDR3 protein: CATTHNEQFF
CDR3 DNA: TGTGCCACCACACACAATGAGCAGTTCTTC

D gene: -
J gene: TRBJ2-5
V gene: TRBV5-8
clone size: few
CDR3 protein: CASSPGWETQYF
CDR3 DNA: TGTGCCAGCAGCCCTGGATGGGAGACCCAGTACTTC

D gene: -
J gene: TRBJ2-7
V gene: TRBV7-2
clone size: few
CDR3 protein: CASSLEAVSYEQYF
CDR3 DNA: TGTGCCAGCAGCTTAGAGGCAGTCTCCTACGAGCAGTACTTC

D gene: -
J gene: TRBJ2-7
V gene: TRBV14
clone size: -
CDR3 protein: CASSGPGRDPYEQYF
CDR3 DNA: TGCGCCAGCAGTGGGCCCGGGCGGGACCCCTACGAGCAGTACTTC

D gene: -
J gene: TRBJ2-1
V gene: TRBV12-5
clone size: -
CDR3 protein: CASGLTTFNNEQFF
CDR3 DNA: TGTGCTAGTGGTTTGACTACCTTCAACAATGAGCAGTTCTTC

D gene: TRBD1
J gene: TRBJ2-5
V gene: TRBV5-1
clone size: -
CDR3 protein: CASSNRGQGAGETQYF
CDR3 DNA: TGCGCCAGCAGCAATAGGGGACAGGGGGCAGGGGAGACCCAGTACTTC

D gene: -
J gene: TRBJ2-6
V gene: TRBV19
clone size: -
CDR3 protein: CASSALTSGANVLTF
CDR3 DNA: TGTGCCAGTAGTGCACTTACCTCTGGGGCCAACGTCCTGACTTTC

D gene: -
J gene: TRBJ1-5
V gene: TRBV2
clone size: few
CDR3 protein: CASSEGGNQPQHF
CDR3 DNA: TGTGCCAGCAGTGAAGGTGGCAATCAGCCCCAGCATTTT

D gene: -
J gene: TRBJ1-4
V gene: TRBV19
clone size: -
CDR3 protein: CASSRQKNNEKLLF
CDR3 DNA: TGTGCCAGTAGTCGGCAGAAGAATAATGAAAAACTGCTTTTT

D gene: TRBD1
J gene: TRBJ2-6
V gene: TRBV10-1
clone size: -
CDR3 protein: CASSGGTVASGANVLTF
CDR3 DNA: TGCGCCAGCAGTGGAGGGACAGTTGCGTCTGGGGCCAACGTCCTGACTTTC

D gene: TRBD2
J gene: TRBJ2-3
V gene: TRBV20-1
clone size: -
CDR3 protein: CSAIQWAGLAGHNTDTQYF
CDR3 DNA: TGCAGTGCTATCCAATGGGCGGGACTAGCGGGACATAACACAGATACGCAGTATTTT

D gene: TRBD2
J gene: TRBJ2-1
V gene: TRBV7-6
clone size: -
CDR3 protein: CASSLWAGVNEQFF
CDR3 DNA: TGTGCCAGCAGCTTATGGGCGGGAGTTAATGAGCAGTTCTTC

D gene: -
J gene: TRBJ2-7
V gene: TRBV12-3/TRBV12-4
clone size: few
CDR3 protein: CASSRYGQTYEQYF
CDR3 DNA: TGTGCCAGCAGTAGATACGGACAGACCTACGAGCAGTACTTC

D gene: TRBD1
J gene: TRBJ2-7
V gene: TRBV25-1
clone size: many
CDR3 protein: CASSGDRGYREQYF
CDR3 DNA: TGTGCCAGCAGTGGTGACAGGGGGTATCGCGAGCAGTACTTC

D gene: -
J gene: TRBJ2-7
V gene: TRBV19
clone size: many
CDR3 protein: CASSRYGEAYEQYF
CDR3 DNA: TGTGCCAGTAGTCGGTACGGCGAAGCCTACGAGCAGTACTTC